The T cell receptor (beta chain) described here comes from a study of shared clonotypes between healthy human individuals. J was trimmed by 6 bases and V by 1 base; bases with no gene match: 9. The V gene's germline CDR1 is SGDLS and CDR2 YYNGEE. This CDR3 comprises 17 residues. Repertoires were generated with immunoSEQ multiplex PCR, while TCRdb's copy carries only in-frame clones and drops some. Among about 2.3 million clones, approximately 93% were seen once, and the ten largest hold 0.35% to 0.5%. The origin of this receptor is a man aged 18 to 29 in good health. Some clones in this sample may be carry-over from other donors' samples. The sequenced sample was naive CD4+ T cells from PBMCs. Subset here: CD45RA+ positively selected. The J gene is TRBJ2-7, the V gene TRBV9; 14 nucleotides agree with TRBD2. The CDR3 coding sequence is TGTGCCAGCAGCGTATACCCCGGGACTAGCGGGAGTGGCGAGCAGTACTTC. Its translation is CASSVYPGTSGSGEQYF.